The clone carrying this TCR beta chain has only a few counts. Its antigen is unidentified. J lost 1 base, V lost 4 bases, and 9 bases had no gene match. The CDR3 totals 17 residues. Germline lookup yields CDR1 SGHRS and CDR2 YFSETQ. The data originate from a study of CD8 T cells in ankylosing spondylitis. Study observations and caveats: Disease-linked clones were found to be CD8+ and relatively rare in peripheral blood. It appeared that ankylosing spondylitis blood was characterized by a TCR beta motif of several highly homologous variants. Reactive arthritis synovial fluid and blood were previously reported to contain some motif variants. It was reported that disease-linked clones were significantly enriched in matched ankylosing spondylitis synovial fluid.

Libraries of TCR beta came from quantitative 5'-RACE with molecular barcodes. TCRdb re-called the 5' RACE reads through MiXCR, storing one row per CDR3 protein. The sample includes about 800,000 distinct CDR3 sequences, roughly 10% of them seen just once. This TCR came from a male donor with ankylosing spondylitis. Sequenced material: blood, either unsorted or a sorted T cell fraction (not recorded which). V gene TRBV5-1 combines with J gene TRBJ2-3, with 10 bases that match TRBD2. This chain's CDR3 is CASSRGQTSGGTDTQYF. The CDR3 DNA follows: TGCGCCAGCAGCCGAGGGCAAACTAGCGGGGGCACAGATACGCAGTATTTT.